This TCR beta chain was profiled in a study of CD8 T cells in ankylosing spondylitis. Construction of TCR beta libraries was performed using quantitative 5'-RACE with molecular barcodes. TCRdb re-called the 5' RACE reads with MiXCR, one entry per CDR3 protein. The table shows some 140,000 distinct CDR3 sequences, with around 7.9% occurring only once. General study points: Reports say disease-linked clones showed up significantly more in matched ankylosing spondylitis synovial fluid. What seemed typical of ankylosing spondylitis blood was a TCR beta motif built from several highly homologous variants. Disease-linked clones were CD8+ and relatively rare in peripheral blood.

In its sample, this clonotype was seen many times. Its matching antigen is unknown. In germline, CDR1 is SGHTA, CDR2 FQGNSA. There are 16 residues in the CDR3. V was trimmed by 5 bases and J by 0 bases, leaving 14 bases between them. The receptor's source is a female donor with ankylosing spondylitis or in good health (not recorded which). Sequenced material: blood, either unsorted or a sorted T cell fraction (not recorded which). The V and J genes are TRBV7-2 and TRBJ1-3; D uncertain. CDR3 nucleotide sequence: TGTGCCAGCAGCGAAGACGGTCCGAACTCTGGAAACACCATATATTTT. Protein sequence: CASSEDGPNSGNTIYF. The complete variable domain, with remaining parts taken from reference TRBV7-2 and TRBJ1-3, reads GAGVSQSPSNKVTEKGKDVELRCDPISGHTALYWYRQSLGQGLEFLIYFQGNSAPDKSGLPSDRFSAERTGGSVSTLTIQRTQQEDSAVYLCASSEDGPNSGNTIYFGEGSWLTVV.